This T cell receptor (beta chain) was documented in a study of T cell repertoires in cytomegalovirus infection. Study context: A matching HLA type, together with CMV infection, was signaled by public TCR beta signatures. Study conclusions and caveats: The ex vivo response was dominated by HLA-C-restricted CMV-specific TCR beta clonotypes.

Concerning this clonotype itself: Antigen unknown. Germline is not matched at one junction end, which may reflect a read error.

TCRdb fed the reads into MiXCR, producing one record per CDR3 protein. The table has hundreds of thousands of distinct CDR3 sequences, roughly 46% seen once; the top ten hold roughly two fifths. This CDR3 is 14 amino acids long. The sequence was collected from a human donor in good health (CMV status not recorded). Some clones in this sample may be carry-over from other donors' samples. The chain recombines TRBV12-3 or TRBV12-4 with TRBJ1-1; 9 bases align to TRBD1. Sequencing was performed on cultured PBMCs, taken from culture after CMV antigen stimulation. The CDR3 nucleotides read TGTGCCAGCAGTTTGACAGGGGGGTACACTGAAGCTTACTTT. Translating gives CASSLTGGYTEAYF.